This TCR beta chain was documented in a study of T cell responses to AZD1222 COVID-19 vaccine. Study results and limitations: After the peak T cell response, and only then, were repertoires sampled.

This clone came up once. Its antigen is undetermined. Trimming pared 1 base from V and 0 bases from J, leaving 9 bases between. Germline V gene data show CDR1 as LGHNA and CDR2 as YNFKEQ. The CDR3 runs to 15 residues. Clones were sequenced by immunoSEQ multiplex PCR, and TCRdb holds only the in-frame ones, with some missing. Here the sample spans 150,000 or so clones, about 92% being singletons. This specimen was peripheral blood, taken on day 0 of AZD1222 vaccination. V is TRBV4-2 and J is TRBJ1-2; D gene unclear. The TCR was taken from an adult in good health. The CDR3 reads CASSQGRSSNYGYTF. The CDR3 DNA reads as TGTGCCAGCAGCCAAGGGCGATCTTCTAACTATGGCTACACCTTC.